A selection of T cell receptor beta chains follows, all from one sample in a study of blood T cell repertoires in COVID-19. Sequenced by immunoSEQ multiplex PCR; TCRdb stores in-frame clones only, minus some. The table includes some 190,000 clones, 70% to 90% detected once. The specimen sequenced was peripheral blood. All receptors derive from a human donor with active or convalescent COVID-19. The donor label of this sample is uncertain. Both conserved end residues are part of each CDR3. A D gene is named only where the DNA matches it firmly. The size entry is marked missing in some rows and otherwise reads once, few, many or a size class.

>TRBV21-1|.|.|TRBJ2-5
TGTGCCAGCAGCCCGAGGAGACTCAGAGTGGGAGAGACCCAGTACTTC
CASSPRRLRVGETQYF
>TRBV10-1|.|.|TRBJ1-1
TGCGCCAGCAGTGAGCAGGGGATGACTGAAGCTTTCTTT
CASSEQGMTEAFF
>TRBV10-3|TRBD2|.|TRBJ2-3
TGTGCCATCAGTATCGGACTAGCGGGAGGGCCAACAGATACGCAGTATTTT
CAISIGLAGGPTDTQYF
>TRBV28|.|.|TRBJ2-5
TGTGCCAGCAGTTTATTCGGGGAGACCCAGTACTTC
CASSLFGETQYF
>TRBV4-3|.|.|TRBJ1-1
TGCGCCAGCAGCCCGGGACACAACACTGAAGCTTTCTTT
CASSPGHNTEAFF
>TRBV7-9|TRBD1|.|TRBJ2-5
TGTGCCAGCACCCCAGGGGACAGGGGGCTAGAAGAGACCCAGTACTTC
CASTPGDRGLEETQYF
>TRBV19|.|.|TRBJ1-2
TGTGCCAGTAGTATTCCAAGGGGCGACTCGATGGGCTACACCTTC
CASSIPRGDSMGYTF
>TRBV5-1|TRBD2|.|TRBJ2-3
TGCGCCAGCAGCTTGCTAGCGGGGGGCCCCCCAGATACGCAGTATTTT
CASSLLAGGPPDTQYF
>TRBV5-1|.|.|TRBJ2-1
TGCGCCAGCAGCTTGGCCAAGATTTCGCTCGGGACCTACAATGAGCAGTTCTTC
CASSLAKISLGTYNEQFF
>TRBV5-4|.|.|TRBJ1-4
TGTGCCAGCAACAATCCCCAGATAAGCGGGCCCTCCGATGAAAAACTGTTTTTT
CASNNPQISGPSDEKLFF
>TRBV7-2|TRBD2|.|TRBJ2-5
TGTGCCAGCAGCTTTGTTAGCGGGGGGGCGTTCCGGAAGACCCAGTACTTC
CASSFVSGGAFRKTQYF
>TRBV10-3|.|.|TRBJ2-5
TGTGCCATCAGCATGACTAGTGGGATGTCGGAGACCCAGTACTTC
CAISMTSGMSETQYF
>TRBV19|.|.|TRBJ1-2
TGTGCCAGTAGTATAGCCCAACCAGACAGCTATGGCTACACCTTC
CASSIAQPDSYGYTF
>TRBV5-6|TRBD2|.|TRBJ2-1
TGTGCCAGCAGCTTGGTCTCTAGCGGAGTATACAATGAGCAGTTCTTC
CASSLVSSGVYNEQFF
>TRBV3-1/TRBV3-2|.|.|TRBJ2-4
TGTGCCAGCAGCCACGGGGGACTGATAGCCAAAAACATTCAGTACTTC
CASSHGGLIAKNIQYF
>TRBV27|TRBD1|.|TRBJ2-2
TGTGCCAGCAAAGGGACAGGCTGGCCCGGGGAGCTGTTTTTT
CASKGTGWPGELFF
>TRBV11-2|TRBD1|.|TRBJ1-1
TGTGCCAGCAGGCCCGGGACAGGGGGCACTGAAGCTTTCTTT
CASRPGTGGTEAFF
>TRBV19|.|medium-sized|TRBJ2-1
TGTGCCAGTCAAAGCGGGTACTACAATGAGCAGTTCTTC
CASQSGYYNEQFF
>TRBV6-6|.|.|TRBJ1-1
TGTGCCAGCACCCACGGGGGGACTGAAGCTTTCTTT
CASTHGGTEAFF
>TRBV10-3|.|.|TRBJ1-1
TGTGCCATCAGCGAACATATTGAAGCTTTCTTT
CAISEHIEAFF
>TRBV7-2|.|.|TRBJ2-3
TGTGCCAGCCTTAAGAGCAGGGTCGGCGATACGCAGTATTTT
CASLKSRVGDTQYF
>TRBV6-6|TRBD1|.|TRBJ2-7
TGTGCCAGCAGTTACGCGGGACAGGAACCCTACGAGCAGTACTTC
CASSYAGQEPYEQYF
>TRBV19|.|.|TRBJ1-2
TGTGCCAGTACAGACAGGCTTTATGGCTACACCTTC
CASTDRLYGYTF
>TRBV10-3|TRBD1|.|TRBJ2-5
TGTGCCATCAGTGAACGACAGGGCGGAGAGACCCAGTACTTC
CAISERQGGETQYF
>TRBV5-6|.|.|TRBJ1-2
TGTGCCAGCAGCCTACGACAGACGGAATTCTATGGCTACACCTTC
CASSLRQTEFYGYTF
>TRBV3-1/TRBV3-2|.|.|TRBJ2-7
TGTGCCAGCAGCCAAGGTCAGGGGCCCGAAGGATACGAGCAGTACTTC
CASSQGQGPEGYEQYF
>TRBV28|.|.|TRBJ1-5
TGTGCCAGCTTAACCTTAGGCGAGGTCTATAGCAATCAGCCCCAGCATTTT
CASLTLGEVYSNQPQHF
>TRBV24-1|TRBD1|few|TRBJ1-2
TGTGCCACCAGTGATGGGACACCCCAGGGGGATGGCTACACCTTC
CATSDGTPQGDGYTF
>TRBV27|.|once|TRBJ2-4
TGTGCCAGCAGTTTAAGAACCGCCGGCATTCAGTACTTC
CASSLRTAGIQYF
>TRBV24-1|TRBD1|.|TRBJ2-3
TGTGCCACCAGTGAAGCCGGGACAGGGGAGGGAGATACGCAGTATTTT
CATSEAGTGEGDTQYF
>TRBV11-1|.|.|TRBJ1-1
TGTGCCAGCAGCCTTTCACGTACAACCAGCACTGAAGCTTTCTTT
CASSLSRTTSTEAFF
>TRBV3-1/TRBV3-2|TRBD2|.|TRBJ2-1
TGTGCCAGCAGCCGAGCTAGCGGGGAGTACAATGAGCAGTTCTTC
CASSRASGEYNEQFF
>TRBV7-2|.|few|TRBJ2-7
TGTGCCAGCAGCAAAGCCTCAGGGGCAAAAGAGCAGTACTTC
CASSKASGAKEQYF
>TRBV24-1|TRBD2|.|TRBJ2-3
TGTGCCACCAGTGATCCCCGGACTAGCGGGGAGTTCACAGATACGCAGTATTTT
CATSDPRTSGEFTDTQYF
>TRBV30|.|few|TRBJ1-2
TGTGCCTGGAGTGCAGGAACAGGGCAAGCGGATGGCTACACCTTC
CAWSAGTGQADGYTF
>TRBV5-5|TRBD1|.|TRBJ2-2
TGTGCCAGACTTTCCGGGACAGGGCACCCCGGGGAGCTGTTTTTT
CARLSGTGHPGELFF
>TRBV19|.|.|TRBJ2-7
TGTGCCAGTACCCCAGGGCCTTGGCACGAGCAGTACTTC
CASTPGPWHEQYF
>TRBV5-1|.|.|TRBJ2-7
TGCGCCAGCAGCTTTGGGCCAGGGGCCGACGAGCAGTACTTC
CASSFGPGADEQYF
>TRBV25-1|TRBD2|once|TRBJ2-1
TGTGCCAGCAGTGAATCTTTGTTTGCTAGTAGCGGGAGCCAGGGTCTGTTCTTC
CASSESLFASSGSQGLFF
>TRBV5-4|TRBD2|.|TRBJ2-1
TGTGCCAGCAGCTTGGGGGCTAGCGGGGGCAATGAGCAGTTCTTC
CASSLGASGGNEQFF
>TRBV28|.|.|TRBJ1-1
TGTGCCAGCAGGACACAGGGCCAAGACACTGAAGCTTTCTTT
CASRTQGQDTEAFF
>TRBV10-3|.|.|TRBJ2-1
TGTGCCATCAGTGACGATGAGCAGTTCTTC
CAISDDEQFF
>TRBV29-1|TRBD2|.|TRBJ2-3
TGCAGCGTTGACGGGGTAGCGGGACAAGGCACAGATACGCAGTATTTT
CSVDGVAGQGTDTQYF
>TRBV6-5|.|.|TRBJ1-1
TGTGCCAGCAGGACACCGACAGGCACTGAAGCTTTCTTT
CASRTPTGTEAFF
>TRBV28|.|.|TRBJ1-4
TGTGCCAGCAGTTTCATTAATGAAAAACTGTTTTTT
CASSFINEKLFF
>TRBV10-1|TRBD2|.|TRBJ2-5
TGCGCCAGCAGTGAGCGCCGGCTAGCGGTCCAAGAGACCCAGTACTTC
CASSERRLAVQETQYF
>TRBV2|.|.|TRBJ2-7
TGTGCCAGCGTACAGGGAGGGTCCTACGAGCAGTACTTC
CASVQGGSYEQYF
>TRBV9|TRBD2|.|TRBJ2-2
TGTGCCAGCAGTACTAGCGGGAACACCGGGGAGCTGTTTTTT
CASSTSGNTGELFF
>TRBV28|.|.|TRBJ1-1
TGTGCCAGCAGTCCTGGAGAGAACACTGAAGCTTTCTTT
CASSPGENTEAFF
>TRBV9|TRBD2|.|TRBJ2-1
TGTGCCAGCACTCTTATAGCGGGAGATAGCACTGAGCAGTTCTTC
CASTLIAGDSTEQFF
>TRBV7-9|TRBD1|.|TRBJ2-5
TGTGCCAGCAGCCACCCGACAGGGGCGCAAGAGACCCAGTACTTC
CASSHPTGAQETQYF